This TCR beta chain was profiled in a study of T cell responses to AZD1222 COVID-19 vaccine. This CDR3 comprises 15 residues. The V gene lost 3 bases and the J gene lost 4 bases, with 12 bases spanning the gap. Germline CDR1 LGHNT, CDR2 FRNRAP. Only in-frame clones appear in the TCRdb table, and some are missing; sequencing was by immunoSEQ multiplex PCR. Among roughly 80,000 clones listed, roughly 87% were seen once. Only one count was recorded for this clone. The sequence came from an adult who received the AZD1222 COVID-19 vaccine. J is TRBJ2-2 and V is TRBV12-5, with D maybe TRBD1 (6 bases). The input for sequencing was peripheral blood, taken 28 days after the second AZD1222 dose. The CDR3 coding sequence is TGTGCTAGTGGTTTACAGGGCCCGAGCACCGGGGAGCTGTTTTTT. Residues: CASGLQGPSTGELFF.